The present T cell receptor beta chain was sequenced within a study of CD8 T cells in ankylosing spondylitis. Germline assignment: CDR1 SGHTA and CDR2 FQGNSA. Trimming took 2 bases from V and 8 from J, leaving 3 bases between them. The CDR3 is 11 amino acids. TCRdb passed the 5' RACE reads through MiXCR, listing each CDR3 protein once. This sample yields 350,000 or so distinct CDR3 sequences, of which more than 9% are seen a single time; 8% to 9.5% belongs to the top ten. The clonotype comes from a female donor with ankylosing spondylitis or in good health (not recorded which). J is TRBJ2-2 and V is TRBV7-2, with D unresolved. Sequenced sample: blood, either unsorted or a sorted T cell fraction (not recorded which). The CDR3 loop reads CASSLWGELFF. The DNA for the CDR3 is TGTGCCAGCAGCTTATGGGGGGAGCTGTTTTTT.